This TCR beta chain was retrieved from a study of CD8 T cells in Susac syndrome. From blood CD8+ and CD4+ T cells, TCR beta sequences were generated. The control group consisted of healthy donors matched for age and sex. FACS enriched CD8+ TEMRA cells, while bulk CD8+ and CD4+ were negatively isolated. Random hexamers were used to reverse transcribe an amount of roughly 0.45 to 1 ug RNA. The method of amplification for TCR beta CDR3 was immunoSEQ multiplex PCR, covering 54 Vbeta and 13 Jbeta. MiXCR was run by TCRdb on the immunoSEQ multiplex PCR reads, yielding one entry per CDR3 protein. Counted here are some 110,000 distinct CDR3 sequences, over 85% occurring once; the ten biggest clones make up roughly 0.087%. The V and J ends lost 4 bases and 7 bases respectively, with 14 bases between them. From germline, CDR1 is SGDLS and CDR2 YYNGEE. CDR3 length: 14 residues.

The receptor was isolated from a human donor in good health. V and J are TRBV9 and TRBJ1-4; D not certain. Specimen: CD4+ T cells from PBMCs. The CDR3 spells CASSIGPAGEKLFF. The CDR3 DNA sequence: TGTGCCAGCAGCATCGGACCTGCTGGTGAAAAACTGTTTTTT.